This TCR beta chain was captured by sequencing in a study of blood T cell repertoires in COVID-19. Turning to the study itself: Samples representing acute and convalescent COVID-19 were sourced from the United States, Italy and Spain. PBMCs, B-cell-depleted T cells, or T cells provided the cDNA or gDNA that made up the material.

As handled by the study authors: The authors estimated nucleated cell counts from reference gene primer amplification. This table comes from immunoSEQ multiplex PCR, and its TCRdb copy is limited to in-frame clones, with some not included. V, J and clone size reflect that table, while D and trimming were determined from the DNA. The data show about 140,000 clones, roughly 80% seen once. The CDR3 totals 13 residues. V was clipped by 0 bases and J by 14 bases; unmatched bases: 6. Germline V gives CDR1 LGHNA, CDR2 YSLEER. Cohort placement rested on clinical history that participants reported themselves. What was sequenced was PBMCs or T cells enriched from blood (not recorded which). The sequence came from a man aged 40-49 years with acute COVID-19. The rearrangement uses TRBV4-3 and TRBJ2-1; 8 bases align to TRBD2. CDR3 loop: CASSQDWGGRKFF. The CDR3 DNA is TGCGCCAGCAGCCAAGATTGGGGCGGGAGGAAGTTCTTC.